This T cell receptor (beta chain) came from a study of blood T cell repertoires in COVID-19. Study overall: Samples came from the United States, Italy and Spain, spanning acute and convalescent COVID-19.

Looked up from germline, CDR1 is KGHSH and CDR2 is LQKENI. The CDR3 has 16 residues. V lost 2 bases to trimming and J lost 1 base; unmatched junction nucleotides: 5. Profiled with immunoSEQ multiplex PCR; TCRdb holds only in-frame clones, not every one. The repertoire holds 90,000 to 150,000 clones, with approximately 70% as singletons. Source material: peripheral blood. The clonotype originates from a human donor with acute or convalescent COVID-19. The donor label of this sample is uncertain. The rearrangement uses TRBV18 and TRBJ1-2, with 9 bases lining up with TRBD1. CDR3 protein: CASSPGTGRLNYGYTF. In DNA form, the CDR3 reads TGTGCCAGCTCACCAGGGACAGGGCGGCTTAACTATGGCTACACCTTC.